Below, 3 T cell receptor beta chains from the same sample are listed, as sequenced in a study of blood T cell repertoires in COVID-19. This table comes from immunoSEQ multiplex PCR, and its TCRdb copy is limited to in-frame clones, with some not included. The sample yields about 150,000 clones, 78% seen once. The source material was PBMCs or T cells enriched from blood (not recorded which). These TCRs come from a woman aged 45-60 years who had recovered from COVID-19.

The rearrangement links TRBV10-3 to TRBJ1-2; D perhaps matches TRBD1 (5 bases). The CDR3 length is 10 residues. The germline gives CDR1 ENHRY, CDR2 SYGVKD. Trimming left V 11 bases short and J 5 bases short, with 9 bases between. Here the CDR3 reads CAVQGYGYTF. CDR3 in DNA: TGTGCCGTTCAGGGATATGGCTACACCTTC.

V and J are TRBV3-1 (or the pseudogene TRBV3-2) and TRBJ1-1; TRBD1 aligns across 7 bases. The germline gives CDR1 LGHDT, CDR2 YNNKEL (reference sequence). The length of the CDR3 is 14 residues. V shed 2 bases and J 6 bases; nucleotides not matched to a gene: 6. CDR3 in DNA: TGTGCCAGCAGCCAAAGACAGGGTATTTCTGAAGCTTTCTTT. It yields the protein CASSQRQGISEAFF.

The rearrangement links TRBV5-5 to TRBJ1-1; 7 bases line up with TRBD1. Germline V lookup: CDR1 SGHKS, CDR2 YYEKEE (reference sequence). The ends lost 1 base at V and 3 bases at J; junction bases unmatched: 6. The CDR3 has 15 amino acids. The CDR3 reads CASSLRGGADTEAFF. The CDR3 nucleotides read TGTGCCAGCAGCTTGAGAGGGGGCGCGGACACTGAAGCTTTCTTT.